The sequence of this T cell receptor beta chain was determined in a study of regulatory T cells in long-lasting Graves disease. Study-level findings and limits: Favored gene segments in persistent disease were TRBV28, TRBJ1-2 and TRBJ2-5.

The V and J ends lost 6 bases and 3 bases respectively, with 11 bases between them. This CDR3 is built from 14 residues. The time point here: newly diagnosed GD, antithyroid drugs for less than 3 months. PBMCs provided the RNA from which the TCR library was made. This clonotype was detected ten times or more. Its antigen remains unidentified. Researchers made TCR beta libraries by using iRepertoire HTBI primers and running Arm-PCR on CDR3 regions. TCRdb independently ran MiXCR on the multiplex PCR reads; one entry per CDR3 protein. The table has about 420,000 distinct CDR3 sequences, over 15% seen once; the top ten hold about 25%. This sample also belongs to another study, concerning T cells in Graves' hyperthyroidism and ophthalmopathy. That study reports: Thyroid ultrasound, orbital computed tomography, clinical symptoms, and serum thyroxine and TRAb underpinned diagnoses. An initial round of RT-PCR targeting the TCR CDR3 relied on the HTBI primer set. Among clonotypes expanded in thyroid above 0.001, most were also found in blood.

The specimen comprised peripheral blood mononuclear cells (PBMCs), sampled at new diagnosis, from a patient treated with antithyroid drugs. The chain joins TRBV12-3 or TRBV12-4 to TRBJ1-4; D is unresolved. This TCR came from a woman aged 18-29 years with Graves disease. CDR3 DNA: TGTGCCAGCAGACGGGATCCGCCTAATGAAAAACTGTTTTTT. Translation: CASRRDPPNEKLFF.